The next 11 T cell receptor beta chains were all read from a single sample in a study of technical replicates of blood from four donors. Using immunoSEQ multiplex PCR, the repertoire was profiled, and TCRdb retains in-frame clones only, with some absent. The sample lists under 85,000 clones, 95% to 97% occurring once. The specimen was T cells isolated from PBMCs. The origin of the receptors is a human donor in good health.

This chain links TRBV5-1 with TRBJ1-6; 9 bases are shared with TRBD1. Looked up from germline, CDR1 is SGHRS and CDR2 is YFSETQ. The CDR3 is 15 amino acids. Trimming at V came to 0 bases and at J to 9 bases, leaving 4 bases not matched to a gene. The CDR3 DNA is TGCGCCAGCAGCTTGGAGGGACAGGGAATTTCACCCCTCCACTTT. This sequence encodes CASSLEGQGISPLHF.

The gene calls are TRBV10-3 and TRBJ1-1; D unresolved. V gave up 6 bases and J gave up 1 base, with 12 bases separating them. The CDR3 spans 14 residues. The germline V gene encodes CDR1 ENHRY and CDR2 SYGVKD. The CDR3 bases are TGTGCCATCAGGAAAGATGAGAAGAACACTGAAGCTTTCTTT. It yields the protein CAIRKDEKNTEAFF.

The chain combines TRBV6-4 with TRBJ2-2, with D uncertain. Trimming cost V 2 bases and J 6 bases, with 10 bases left between them. Germline values: CDR1 MRHNA, CDR2 SNTAGT. The CDR3 extends over 14 amino acids. The CDR3 reads CASSDASDSGELFF. Here the CDR3 DNA reads TGTGCCAGCAGTGACGCGTCAGACTCCGGGGAGCTGTTTTTT.

The V and J genes are TRBV5-6 and TRBJ2-4; perhaps TRBD2 as D (6 bases). The CDR3 runs 14 residues. CDR1 and CDR2 from the germline V gene are SGHDT and YYEEEE. Trimming shortened V by 4 bases and J by 2 bases, and 10 bases separated the two germline ends. The CDR3 coding sequence is TGTGCCAGCAGCCGGAGGGCCACCAAAAACATTCAGTACTTC. It yields the protein CASSRRATKNIQYF.

In DNA form, the CDR3 reads TGTGCCAGCAGTGAACAGTCGGCAGAGGGCCACGAGCAGTACTTC. It encodes CASSEQSAEGHEQYF. The chain recombines TRBV2 with TRBJ2-7; a possible D gene is TRBD2 (5 bases). The V gene's germline CDR1 is SNHLY and CDR2 FYNNEI. Trimming took 2 bases from V and 5 from J, leaving 16 bases between them. The CDR3 contains 15 residues.

The rearrangement uses TRBV2 and TRBJ2-3, with 10 positions matching TRBD2. J was trimmed by 6 bases and V by 6 bases; bases with no gene match: 21. There are 19 residues in the CDR3. Germline CDR1 SNHLY, CDR2 FYNNEI. CDR3: CASRKAPLIGAGGQDTQYF. The CDR3 DNA follows: TGTGCCAGCAGGAAGGCCCCCCTCATCGGAGCGGGGGGGCAGGATACGCAGTATTTT.

This chain uses TRBV5-4 with TRBJ1-3, with 8 bases matching TRBD1. The germline CDR1 and CDR2 sequences are SGHNT and YYREEE (reference sequence). The CDR3 contains 17 residues. J gave up 2 bases and V 2 bases, and 9 bases lay outside the gene matches. DNA for the CDR3: TGTGCCAGCAGCTTATTTAGTCGACAGGGGACTGGAAACACCATATATTTT. The encoded protein is CASSLFSRQGTGNTIYF. Combining the CDR3 with reference TRBV5-4 and TRBJ1-3 gives the whole variable domain ETGVTQSPTHLIKTRGQQVTLRCSSQSGHNTVSWYQQALGQGPQFIFQYYREEENGRGNFPPRFSGLQFPNYSSELNVNALELDDSALYLCASSLFSRQGTGNTIYFGEGSWLTVV.

This chain uses TRBV30 with TRBJ1-3; D unresolved. V lost 5 bases to trimming and J lost 0 bases, with 17 bases between them. The germline V gene has CDR1 GTSNPN and CDR2 SVGIG (reference sequence). The CDR3 is 16 residues long. CDR3 bases: TGTGCCTGGCTATACAATACCGCGGGCTCTGGAAACACCATATATTTT. This translates into CAWLYNTAGSGNTIYF.

This chain joins TRBV6-5 and TRBJ1-2; no clear D gene. Germline CDR1 reads MNHEY; CDR2 reads SVGAGI. The CDR3 covers 14 residues. V was trimmed by 0 bases and J by 4 bases, leaving 9 bases between them. CDR3 nucleotide sequence: TGTGCCAGCAGTTACTCCGGGATATCCTATGGCTACACCTTC. Translated: CASSYSGISYGYTF.

The V and J genes are TRBV30 and TRBJ2-3; weak D call: TRBD1 (6 bases). Trimming took off 5 bases at V and 4 bases at J, with 10 bases between the two ends. Germline-derived CDR1 and CDR2 are GTSNPN and SVGIG (reference sequence). The CDR3 contains 12 residues. The CDR3 loop reads CAWRPGADTQYF. CDR3 DNA sequence: TGTGCCTGGCGTCCAGGGGCAGATACGCAGTATTTT.

This rearrangement joins TRBV30 to TRBJ1-2, with 8 bases lining up with TRBD1. The V gene end was trimmed by 2 bases and the J gene end by 4 bases; junction bases not matched to a gene: 3. Germline-derived CDR1 and CDR2 are GTSNPN and SVGIG (reference sequence). The CDR3 runs to 13 residues. The CDR3 bases are TGTGCCTGGAGTCTAACAGGGGGCTATGGCTACACCTTC. It encodes CAWSLTGGYGYTF.